This paragraph covers one T cell receptor (beta chain) sequence. This entry is derived from a study of blood T cell repertoires in COVID-19. Per the original methods: Estimation of nucleated cell counts relied on the amplification of reference gene primers. The table came from immunoSEQ multiplex PCR; TCRdb's copy has only in-frame clones and leaves some out. From that table come the V and J calls and clone size; the DNA was used to work out D and trimming. The table has hundreds of thousands of clones, about 87% seen once. The sequence was obtained from a woman in her 50s with COVID-19, enrolled during active disease. Sequencing was performed on peripheral blood.

The CDR3: CSVRWGNDYGYTF. The CDR3 coding sequence is TGCAGCGTACGCTGGGGCAACGACTATGGCTACACCTTC. The J gene is TRBJ1-2, the V gene TRBV29-1; TRBD1 might be the D (5 bases). Trimming pared 6 bases from V and 3 bases from J, leaving 14 bases between. Germline V gene data show CDR1 as SQVTM and CDR2 as ANQGSEA. The CDR3 sequence is 13 residues long.